The rows below give T cell receptor beta chains drawn from one sample of a study of Ad26.COV2.S vaccination and SARS-CoV-2 variants. The protocol was immunoSEQ multiplex PCR, while the TCRdb copy is restricted to in-frame clones and leaves out a portion. The sample includes about 180,000 clones, around nine tenths seen only once; the top ten take about 5.9%. The sample was peripheral blood, taken after recovery from COVID-19. All receptors come from a human donor who had recovered from COVID-19. The CDR3 runs from the conserved cysteine through the conserved F or W. The order of the fields is clone size, D gene, V gene, J gene, CDR3 protein, CDR3 DNA. D genes are given only for firm matches. Clone size is stated in some rows and not others, as once, few, many or a class when expanded.

abundance: .; d_gene: .; v_gene: TRBV5-4; j_gene: TRBJ1-3; CDR3aa: CASSLGAGRSSGNTIYF; CDR3nt: TGTGCCAGCAGCTTGGGGGCGGGCCGGAGCTCTGGAAACACCATATATTTT
abundance: .; d_gene: TRBD2; v_gene: TRBV6-2/TRBV6-3; j_gene: TRBJ2-1; CDR3aa: CASSYSEVIAGSSYNEQFF; CDR3nt: TGTGCCAGCAGTTACTCGGAAGTCATAGCGGGGAGCTCCTACAATGAGCAGTTCTTC
abundance: .; d_gene: .; v_gene: TRBV27; j_gene: TRBJ2-1; CDR3aa: CASPPGMNSVSYNEQFF; CDR3nt: TGTGCCAGCCCGCCCGGAATGAACTCGGTCTCCTACAATGAGCAGTTCTTC
abundance: .; d_gene: .; v_gene: TRBV7-3; j_gene: TRBJ1-4; CDR3aa: CASRPRDGKLFF; CDR3nt: TGTGCCAGCAGACCTCGTGACGGTAAACTGTTTTTT
abundance: .; d_gene: .; v_gene: TRBV7-9; j_gene: TRBJ2-1; CDR3aa: CASSLGGGKSYNEQFF; CDR3nt: TGTGCCAGCAGCTTAGGGGGCGGGAAATCCTACAATGAGCAGTTCTTC
abundance: .; d_gene: .; v_gene: TRBV12-3/TRBV12-4; j_gene: TRBJ2-3; CDR3aa: CASSPGTDTQYF; CDR3nt: TGTGCCAGCAGCCCTGGCACAGATACGCAGTATTTT
abundance: .; d_gene: .; v_gene: TRBV6-1; j_gene: TRBJ1-1; CDR3aa: CASSDYASMNTEAFF; CDR3nt: TGTGCCAGCAGTGATTATGCCAGCATGAACACTGAAGCTTTCTTT
abundance: .; d_gene: .; v_gene: TRBV4-1; j_gene: TRBJ1-4; CDR3aa: CASSQDLVSTNEKLFF; CDR3nt: TGCGCCAGCAGCCAAGATTTGGTTTCAACTAATGAAAAACTGTTTTTT
abundance: .; d_gene: .; v_gene: TRBV9; j_gene: TRBJ1-1; CDR3aa: CASSVAAGLNTEAFF; CDR3nt: TGTGCCAGCAGCGTAGCTGCAGGTCTGAACACTGAAGCTTTCTTT
abundance: .; d_gene: .; v_gene: TRBV5-5; j_gene: TRBJ1-6; CDR3aa: CASILNPPSLHF; CDR3nt: TGTGCCAGCATTCTAAATCCCCCTTCCCTCCACTTT
abundance: .; d_gene: TRBD2; v_gene: TRBV7-3; j_gene: TRBJ2-1; CDR3aa: CASSRTSFSNEQFF; CDR3nt: TGTGCCAGCAGCCGGACTAGCTTCTCCAATGAGCAGTTCTTC
abundance: .; d_gene: .; v_gene: TRBV5-8; j_gene: TRBJ2-2; CDR3aa: CASSRPFPTGELFF; CDR3nt: TGTGCCAGCAGCCGTCCTTTTCCCACCGGGGAGCTGTTTTTT
abundance: .; d_gene: .; v_gene: TRBV2; j_gene: TRBJ2-1; CDR3aa: CASQLGPNNEQFF; CDR3nt: TGTGCCAGCCAGCTAGGCCCCAACAATGAGCAGTTCTTC
abundance: .; d_gene: .; v_gene: TRBV6-5; j_gene: TRBJ1-5; CDR3aa: CASSYGHRSNQPQHF; CDR3nt: TGTGCCAGCAGTTACGGGCATAGGAGCAATCAGCCCCAGCATTTT
abundance: .; d_gene: TRBD1; v_gene: TRBV6-5; j_gene: TRBJ1-2; CDR3aa: CASSSPGGDYGYTF; CDR3nt: TGTGCCAGCAGTTCTCCAGGGGGGGACTATGGCTACACCTTC
abundance: few; d_gene: TRBD1; v_gene: TRBV5-1; j_gene: TRBJ2-2; CDR3aa: CASSSRQGDTGELFF; CDR3nt: TGCGCCAGCAGCTCCCGACAGGGTGACACCGGGGAGCTGTTTTTT
abundance: .; d_gene: .; v_gene: TRBV5-1; j_gene: TRBJ2-2; CDR3aa: CASSSTGRGAGGELFF; CDR3nt: TGCGCCAGCAGCTCAACAGGCAGGGGAGCAGGCGGGGAGCTGTTTTTT
abundance: few; d_gene: .; v_gene: TRBV7-2; j_gene: TRBJ1-5; CDR3aa: CASSPQKLGNQPQHF; CDR3nt: TGTGCCAGCAGCCCCCAGAAATTGGGCAATCAGCCCCAGCATTTT
abundance: .; d_gene: TRBD2; v_gene: TRBV27; j_gene: TRBJ2-1; CDR3aa: CASSSGLGGDEQFF; CDR3nt: TGTGCCAGCAGTTCGGGACTAGGGGGGGATGAGCAGTTCTTC
abundance: .; d_gene: TRBD1; v_gene: TRBV5-1; j_gene: TRBJ1-1; CDR3aa: CASSTGQGIAEAFF; CDR3nt: TGCGCCAGCAGCACCGGACAGGGTATAGCTGAAGCTTTCTTT
abundance: .; d_gene: .; v_gene: TRBV7-2; j_gene: TRBJ1-1; CDR3aa: CASSPPAPNTEAFF; CDR3nt: TGTGCCAGCAGCCCCCCCGCTCCGAACACTGAAGCTTTCTTT
abundance: .; d_gene: .; v_gene: TRBV7-6; j_gene: TRBJ2-5; CDR3aa: CASSSRTDPQETQYF; CDR3nt: TGTGCCAGCAGCTCTCGGACAGACCCACAAGAGACCCAGTACTTC
abundance: .; d_gene: TRBD1; v_gene: TRBV19; j_gene: TRBJ1-1; CDR3aa: CASSLTGGTEAFF; CDR3nt: TGTGCCAGTAGTCTGACAGGGGGCACTGAAGCTTTCTTT
abundance: .; d_gene: TRBD1; v_gene: TRBV29-1; j_gene: TRBJ2-5; CDR3aa: CSLGTGGWETQYF; CDR3nt: TGCAGCCTCGGGACAGGGGGCTGGGAGACCCAGTACTTC
abundance: .; d_gene: .; v_gene: TRBV7-2; j_gene: TRBJ1-5; CDR3aa: CASTTSWGGNQPQHF; CDR3nt: TGTGCCAGCACCACTAGTTGGGGGGGGAATCAGCCCCAGCATTTT
abundance: few; d_gene: .; v_gene: TRBV30; j_gene: TRBJ1-1; CDR3aa: CAWSPRKSTEAFF; CDR3nt: TGTGCCTGGAGCCCAAGAAAGAGCACTGAAGCTTTCTTT
abundance: .; d_gene: .; v_gene: TRBV4-2; j_gene: TRBJ2-7; CDR3aa: CASSQAEGTYEQYF; CDR3nt: TGTGCCAGCAGCCAAGCCGAAGGGACCTACGAGCAGTACTTC
abundance: .; d_gene: TRBD2; v_gene: TRBV6-6; j_gene: TRBJ2-5; CDR3aa: CASTGREILQETQYF; CDR3nt: TGTGCCAGCACAGGGCGGGAGATACTTCAAGAGACCCAGTACTTC
abundance: .; d_gene: TRBD1; v_gene: TRBV5-1; j_gene: TRBJ1-1; CDR3aa: CASSLQGDTEAFF; CDR3nt: TGCGCCAGCAGCTTACAGGGGGACACTGAAGCTTTCTTT
abundance: .; d_gene: .; v_gene: TRBV11-2; j_gene: TRBJ2-2; CDR3aa: CASSLGLALTGELFF; CDR3nt: TGTGCCAGCAGCTTAGGGCTAGCGCTCACCGGGGAGCTGTTTTTT
abundance: .; d_gene: TRBD1; v_gene: TRBV6-6; j_gene: TRBJ1-2; CDR3aa: CASSYSGEGAGYGYTF; CDR3nt: TGTGCCAGCAGTTACTCCGGGGAGGGGGCCGGCTATGGCTACACCTTC
abundance: .; d_gene: .; v_gene: TRBV19; j_gene: TRBJ2-3; CDR3aa: CASSIDRGFSLGSSDTQYF; CDR3nt: TGTGCCAGTAGTATAGATCGGGGATTTTCACTGGGTAGTTCGGATACGCAGTATTTT
abundance: .; d_gene: TRBD2; v_gene: TRBV19; j_gene: TRBJ2-5; CDR3aa: CASSIGGGPRETQYF; CDR3nt: TGTGCCAGTAGTATTGGGGGAGGGCCGAGGGAGACCCAGTACTTC
abundance: .; d_gene: .; v_gene: TRBV6-5; j_gene: TRBJ2-1; CDR3aa: CASSPGPNNEQFF; CDR3nt: TGTGCCAGCAGTCCCGGGCCTAACAATGAGCAGTTCTTC
abundance: .; d_gene: .; v_gene: TRBV30; j_gene: TRBJ1-1; CDR3aa: CAWRPRVMNTEAFF; CDR3nt: TGTGCCTGGAGGCCCCGGGTTATGAACACTGAAGCTTTCTTT
abundance: .; d_gene: TRBD1; v_gene: TRBV7-2; j_gene: TRBJ2-2; CDR3aa: CASSLDRGHTGELFF; CDR3nt: TGTGCCAGCAGCTTAGACAGGGGGCACACCGGGGAGCTGTTTTTT
abundance: .; d_gene: .; v_gene: TRBV28; j_gene: TRBJ1-1; CDR3aa: CASLTGGYTEAFF; CDR3nt: TGTGCCAGCCTCACGGGGGGTTACACTGAAGCTTTCTTT
abundance: .; d_gene: .; v_gene: TRBV6-5; j_gene: TRBJ1-2; CDR3aa: CASSPDGRHGYTF; CDR3nt: TGTGCCAGCAGTCCCGACGGGCGGCATGGCTACACCTTC
abundance: .; d_gene: TRBD2; v_gene: TRBV7-9; j_gene: TRBJ2-3; CDR3aa: CASSLTSGGPFGDTQYF; CDR3nt: TGTGCCAGCAGCCTGACTAGCGGGGGGCCCTTTGGAGATACGCAGTATTTT
abundance: few; d_gene: .; v_gene: TRBV6-1; j_gene: TRBJ1-3; CDR3aa: CASSGRLLLSGNTIYF; CDR3nt: TGTGCCAGCAGTGGCCGCCTCTTACTCTCTGGAAACACCATATATTTT
abundance: .; d_gene: .; v_gene: TRBV29-1; j_gene: TRBJ1-5; CDR3aa: CSVGGTMNQPQHF; CDR3nt: TGCAGCGTTGGGGGTACGATGAATCAGCCCCAGCATTTT
abundance: few; d_gene: TRBD1; v_gene: TRBV27; j_gene: TRBJ1-5; CDR3aa: CASSNVGTGWEPQHF; CDR3nt: TGTGCCAGCAGTAACGTAGGGACAGGGTGGGAGCCCCAGCATTTT
abundance: .; d_gene: TRBD2; v_gene: TRBV4-1; j_gene: TRBJ2-5; CDR3aa: CASSPLGRELAETQYF; CDR3nt: TGCGCCAGCAGCCCCTTGGGGCGGGAGTTGGCAGAGACCCAGTACTTC
abundance: .; d_gene: .; v_gene: TRBV9; j_gene: TRBJ1-1; CDR3aa: CASSAHGENTEAFF; CDR3nt: TGTGCCAGCAGCGCCCACGGGGAGAACACTGAAGCTTTCTTT
abundance: .; d_gene: .; v_gene: TRBV3-1/TRBV3-2; j_gene: TRBJ2-7; CDR3aa: CASSSDSSYEQYF; CDR3nt: TGTGCCAGCAGCTCTGACAGCTCCTACGAGCAGTACTTC
abundance: .; d_gene: TRBD2; v_gene: TRBV5-1; j_gene: TRBJ2-5; CDR3aa: CASSLSSGRQETQYF; CDR3nt: TGCGCCAGCAGCTTGTCGAGCGGGAGACAAGAGACCCAGTACTTC
abundance: .; d_gene: .; v_gene: TRBV6-5; j_gene: TRBJ2-3; CDR3aa: CASTQEVDDTQYF; CDR3nt: TGTGCCAGCACTCAGGAGGTTGATGATACGCAGTATTTT
abundance: once; d_gene: .; v_gene: TRBV6-6; j_gene: TRBJ1-4; CDR3aa: CASIFATNEKLFF; CDR3nt: TGTGCCAGCATTTTTGCAACTAATGAAAAACTGTTTTTT
abundance: once; d_gene: .; v_gene: TRBV6-4; j_gene: TRBJ1-1; CDR3aa: CASSVQVGTEAFF; CDR3nt: TGTGCCAGCAGTGTTCAAGTCGGAACTGAAGCTTTCTTT
abundance: .; d_gene: TRBD1; v_gene: TRBV5-1; j_gene: TRBJ2-5; CDR3aa: CASSFTGTGWETQYF; CDR3nt: TGCGCCAGCAGCTTTACCGGGACAGGGTGGGAGACCCAGTACTTC
abundance: few; d_gene: .; v_gene: TRBV6-6; j_gene: TRBJ2-3; CDR3aa: CASAIGLPGTQYF; CDR3nt: TGTGCCAGCGCCATCGGCCTCCCGGGCACGCAGTATTTT
abundance: few; d_gene: .; v_gene: TRBV6-1; j_gene: TRBJ1-2; CDR3aa: CASRLEGTGGIGYTF; CDR3nt: TGTGCCAGCAGGCTCGAAGGGACGGGGGGCATTGGCTACACCTTC
abundance: .; d_gene: .; v_gene: TRBV15; j_gene: TRBJ1-1; CDR3aa: CATSRDLLAKEFF; CDR3nt: TGTGCCACCAGCAGAGACCTCTTGGCCAAGGAGTTCTTT
abundance: .; d_gene: .; v_gene: TRBV5-1; j_gene: TRBJ1-1; CDR3aa: CASSPRNGGITEAFF; CDR3nt: TGCGCCAGCAGCCCCCGAAACGGGGGGATCACTGAAGCTTTCTTT
abundance: few; d_gene: .; v_gene: TRBV6-5; j_gene: TRBJ1-1; CDR3aa: CASSYTGTEAFF; CDR3nt: TGTGCCAGCAGTTATACAGGGACTGAAGCTTTCTTT
abundance: .; d_gene: .; v_gene: TRBV27; j_gene: TRBJ1-4; CDR3aa: CASSPRRGGEKLFF; CDR3nt: TGTGCCAGCAGTCCCCGCCGGGGGGGAGAAAAACTGTTTTTT